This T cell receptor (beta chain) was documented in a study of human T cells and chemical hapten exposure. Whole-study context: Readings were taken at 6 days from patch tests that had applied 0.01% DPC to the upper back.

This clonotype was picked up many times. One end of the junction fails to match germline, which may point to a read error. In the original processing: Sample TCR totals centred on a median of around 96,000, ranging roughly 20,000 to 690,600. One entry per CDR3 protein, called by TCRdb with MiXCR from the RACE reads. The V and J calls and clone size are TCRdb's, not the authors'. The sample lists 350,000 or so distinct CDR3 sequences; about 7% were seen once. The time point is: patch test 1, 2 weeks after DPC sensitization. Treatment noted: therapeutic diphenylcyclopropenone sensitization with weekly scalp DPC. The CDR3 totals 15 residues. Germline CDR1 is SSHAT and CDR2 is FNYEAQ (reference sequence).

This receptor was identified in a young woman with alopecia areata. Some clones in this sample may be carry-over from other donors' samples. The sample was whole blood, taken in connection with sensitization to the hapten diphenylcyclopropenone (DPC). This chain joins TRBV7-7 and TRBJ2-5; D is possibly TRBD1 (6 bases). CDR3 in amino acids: CASSLSGQGRETQYF. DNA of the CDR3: TGTGCTAGCAGCTTATCCGGGCAGGGGAGAGAGACCCAGTACTTC.